This T cell receptor (beta chain) was obtained from a study of low-dose radiotherapy and immunotherapy resistance in tumors. Study-level background: Every two weeks patients got nivolumab 240 mg flat dose, plus ipilimumab 1 mg/kg every six weeks, intravenously. The study administered intravenous cyclophosphamide at 200 mg/m2 every two weeks, one day ahead of radiation and immunotherapy.

TCRs were put through approximately 20 PCR cycles of amplification with Phusion. A constant-region primer and the V-primer adapter served as the primer pair. In TCRdb, the reads were re-called with MiXCR into one record per CDR3 protein. This sample has tens of thousands of distinct CDR3 sequences, with approximately 12% found just once. CDR3 length equals 14 residues. CDR1 is SGHRS and CDR2 is YFSETQ in the germline V gene. V was pared by 4 bases and J by 5 bases, with 6 bases of the junction left unmatched. This clonotype was detected many times. Time point noted: before trial treatment. Each eligible patient had an advanced solid tumor, and these tumors lacked tumor-infiltrating lymphocytes.

This chain joins TRBV5-1 and TRBJ1-5, with TRBD1 matching over 7 bases. Specimen: PBMCs, collected before treatment. The receptor was derived from a female donor with ovarian cancer. CDR3 coding DNA: TGCGCCAGCAGCGCGGACAGGCCAGATCAGCCCCAGCATTTT. Translation gives CASSADRPDQPQHF.